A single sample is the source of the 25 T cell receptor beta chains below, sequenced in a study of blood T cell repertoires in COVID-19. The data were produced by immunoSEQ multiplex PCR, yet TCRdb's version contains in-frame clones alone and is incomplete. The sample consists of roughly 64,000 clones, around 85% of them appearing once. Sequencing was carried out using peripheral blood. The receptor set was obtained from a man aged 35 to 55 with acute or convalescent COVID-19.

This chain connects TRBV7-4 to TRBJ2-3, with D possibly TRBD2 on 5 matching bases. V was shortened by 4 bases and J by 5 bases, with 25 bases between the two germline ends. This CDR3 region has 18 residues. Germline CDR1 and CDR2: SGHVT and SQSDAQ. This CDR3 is CASSSRGSKIGELDTQYF. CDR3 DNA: TGTGCCAGCAGCTCCCGAGGGAGCAAGATAGGCGAGCTAGATACGCAGTATTTT.

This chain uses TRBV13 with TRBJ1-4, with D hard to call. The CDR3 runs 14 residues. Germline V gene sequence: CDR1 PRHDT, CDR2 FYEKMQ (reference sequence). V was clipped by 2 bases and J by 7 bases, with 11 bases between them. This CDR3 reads CASSLQGGGEKLFF. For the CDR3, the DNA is TGTGCCAGCAGCTTACAAGGAGGAGGTGAAAAACTGTTTTTT.

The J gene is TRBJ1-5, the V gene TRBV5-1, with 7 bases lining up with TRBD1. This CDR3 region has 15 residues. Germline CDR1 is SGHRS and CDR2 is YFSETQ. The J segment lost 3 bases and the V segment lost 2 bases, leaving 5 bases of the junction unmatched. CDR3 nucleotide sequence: TGCGCCAGCAGCTTAACCGGGACAGACAATCAGCCCCAGCATTTT. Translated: CASSLTGTDNQPQHF.

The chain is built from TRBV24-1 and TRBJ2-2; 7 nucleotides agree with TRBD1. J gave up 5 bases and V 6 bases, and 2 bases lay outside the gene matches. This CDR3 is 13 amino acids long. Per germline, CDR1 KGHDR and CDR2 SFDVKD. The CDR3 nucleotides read TGTGCCACCAGTACAGGGGAAACCGGGGAGCTGTTTTTT. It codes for CATSTGETGELFF.

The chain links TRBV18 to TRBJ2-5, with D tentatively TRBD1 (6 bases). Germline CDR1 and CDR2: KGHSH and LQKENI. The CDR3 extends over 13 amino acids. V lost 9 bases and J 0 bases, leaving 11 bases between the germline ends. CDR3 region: CASGGGDQETQYF. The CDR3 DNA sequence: TGTGCCAGTGGTGGGGGCGACCAAGAGACCCAGTACTTC.

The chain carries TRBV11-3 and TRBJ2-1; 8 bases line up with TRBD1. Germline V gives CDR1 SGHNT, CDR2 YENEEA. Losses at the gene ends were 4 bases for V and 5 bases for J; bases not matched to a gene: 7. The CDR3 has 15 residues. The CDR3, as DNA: TGTGCCAGCAGCTCCGACAGGGGAATCCACAATGAGCAGTTCTTC. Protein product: CASSSDRGIHNEQFF.

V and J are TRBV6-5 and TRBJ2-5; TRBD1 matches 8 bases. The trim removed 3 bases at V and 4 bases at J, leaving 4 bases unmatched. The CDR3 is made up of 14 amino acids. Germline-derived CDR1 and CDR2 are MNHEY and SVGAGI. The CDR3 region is CASSYGDRGETQYF. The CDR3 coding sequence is TGTGCCAGCAGTTATGGAGACAGGGGAGAGACCCAGTACTTC.

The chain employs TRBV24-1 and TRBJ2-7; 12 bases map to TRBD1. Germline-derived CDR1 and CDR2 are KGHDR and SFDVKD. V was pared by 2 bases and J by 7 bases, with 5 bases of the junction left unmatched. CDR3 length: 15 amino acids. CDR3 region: CATSDSGQGASEQYF. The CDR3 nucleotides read TGTGCCACCAGTGATTCGGGACAGGGGGCGAGTGAGCAGTACTTC.

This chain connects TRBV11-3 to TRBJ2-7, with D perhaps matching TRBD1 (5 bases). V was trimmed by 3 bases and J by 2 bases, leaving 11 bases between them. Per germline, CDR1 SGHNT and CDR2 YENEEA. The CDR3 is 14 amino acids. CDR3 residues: CASSLGQSAYEQYF. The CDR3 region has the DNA TGTGCCAGCAGCTTGGGGCAATCCGCCTACGAGCAGTACTTC.

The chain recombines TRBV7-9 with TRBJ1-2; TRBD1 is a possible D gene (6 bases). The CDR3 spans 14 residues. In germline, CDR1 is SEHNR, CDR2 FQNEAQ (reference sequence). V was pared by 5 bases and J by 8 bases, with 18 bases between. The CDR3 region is CASSDTREGQGYTF. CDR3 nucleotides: TGTGCCAGCAGCGACACGAGGGAGGGACAAGGCTACACCTTC.

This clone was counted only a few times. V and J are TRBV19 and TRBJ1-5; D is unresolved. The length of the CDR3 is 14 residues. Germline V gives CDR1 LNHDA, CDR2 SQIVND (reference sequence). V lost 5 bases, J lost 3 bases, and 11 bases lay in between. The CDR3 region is CASSPPGNNQPQHF. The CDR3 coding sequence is TGTGCCAGTAGTCCCCCCGGGAACAATCAGCCCCAGCATTTT.

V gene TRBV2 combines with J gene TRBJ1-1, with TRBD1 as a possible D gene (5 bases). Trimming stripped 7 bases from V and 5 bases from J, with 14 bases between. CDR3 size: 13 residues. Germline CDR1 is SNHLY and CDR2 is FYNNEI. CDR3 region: CASMGQGGTEAFF. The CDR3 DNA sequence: TGTGCCAGCATGGGGCAGGGAGGAACTGAAGCTTTCTTT.

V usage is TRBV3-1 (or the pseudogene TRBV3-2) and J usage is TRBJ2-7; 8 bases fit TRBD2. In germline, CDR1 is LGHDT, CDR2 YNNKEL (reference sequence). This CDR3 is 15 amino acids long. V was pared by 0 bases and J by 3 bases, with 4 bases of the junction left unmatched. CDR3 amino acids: CASSQDPGGIYEQYF. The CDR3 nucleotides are TGTGCCAGCAGCCAAGACCCGGGGGGGATCTACGAGCAGTACTTC.

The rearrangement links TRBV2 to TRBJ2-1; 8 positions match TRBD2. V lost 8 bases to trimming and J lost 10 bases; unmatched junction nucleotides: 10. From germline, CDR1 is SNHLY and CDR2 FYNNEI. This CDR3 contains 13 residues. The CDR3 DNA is TGTGCCAGCGGAGCAGCGGGGGCCGGCGAGCAGTTCTTC. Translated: CASGAAGAGEQFF.

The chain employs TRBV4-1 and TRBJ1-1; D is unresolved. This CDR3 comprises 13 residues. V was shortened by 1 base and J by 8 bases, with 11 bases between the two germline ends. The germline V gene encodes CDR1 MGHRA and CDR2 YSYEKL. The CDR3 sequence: CASSQGNYGEAFF. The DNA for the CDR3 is TGCGCCAGCAGCCAAGGCAATTACGGGGAAGCTTTCTTT.

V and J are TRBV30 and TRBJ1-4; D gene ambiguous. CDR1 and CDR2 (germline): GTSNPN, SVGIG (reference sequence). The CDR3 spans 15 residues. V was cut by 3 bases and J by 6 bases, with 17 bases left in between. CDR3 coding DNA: TGTGCCTGGAGAGGCAGTCTGACCCGGGATGAAAAACTGTTTTTT. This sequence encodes CAWRGSLTRDEKLFF.

CDR3 sequence reads: CASSVGGGTYEQYF. The CDR3 DNA follows: TGTGCCAGCAGTGTAGGAGGGGGCACGTACGAGCAGTACTTC. The J gene is TRBJ2-7, the V gene TRBV25-1; a possible D gene is TRBD1 (7 bases). Per the germline V gene, CDR1 is MGHDK and CDR2 is SYGVNS. V was pared by 4 bases and J by 4 bases, with 14 bases between. This CDR3 region has 14 residues.

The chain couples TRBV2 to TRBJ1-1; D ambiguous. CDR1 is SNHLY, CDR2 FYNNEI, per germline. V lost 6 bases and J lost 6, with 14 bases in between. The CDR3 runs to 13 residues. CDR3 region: CASSALFAAEAFF. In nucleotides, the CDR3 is TGTGCCAGCAGCGCCCTTTTTGCAGCTGAAGCTTTCTTT.

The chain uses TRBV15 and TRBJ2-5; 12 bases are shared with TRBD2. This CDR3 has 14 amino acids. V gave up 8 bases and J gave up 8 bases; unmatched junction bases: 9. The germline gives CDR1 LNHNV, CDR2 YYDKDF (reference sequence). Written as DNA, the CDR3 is TGTGCCACCTCTAGCGGGGGGGACCCAGGAACCCAGTACTTC. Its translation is CATSSGGDPGTQYF.

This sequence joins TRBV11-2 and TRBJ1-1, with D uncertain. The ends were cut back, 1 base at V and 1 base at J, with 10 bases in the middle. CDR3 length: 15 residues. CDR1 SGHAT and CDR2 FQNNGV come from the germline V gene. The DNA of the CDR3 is TGTGCCAGCAGCTTAGGGAGGGAAGGGAACACTGAAGCTTTCTTT. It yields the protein CASSLGREGNTEAFF.

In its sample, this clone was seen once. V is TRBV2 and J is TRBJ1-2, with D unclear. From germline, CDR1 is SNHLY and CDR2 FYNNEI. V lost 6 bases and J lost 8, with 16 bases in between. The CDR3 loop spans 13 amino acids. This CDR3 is CASSGTLVDGYTF. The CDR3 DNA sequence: TGTGCCAGCAGCGGAACACTAGTGGACGGCTACACCTTC.

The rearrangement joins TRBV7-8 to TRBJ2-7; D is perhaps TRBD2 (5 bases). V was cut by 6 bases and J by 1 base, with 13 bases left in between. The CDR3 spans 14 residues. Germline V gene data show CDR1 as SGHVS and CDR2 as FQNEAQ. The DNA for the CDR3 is TGTGCCAGCAGAGATTATGCGGGTTCCTACGAGCAGTACTTC. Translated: CASRDYAGSYEQYF. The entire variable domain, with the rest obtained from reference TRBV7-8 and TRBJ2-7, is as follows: GAGVSQSPRYKVAKRGQDVALRCDPISGHVSLFWYQQALGQGPEFLTYFQNEAQLDKSGLPSDRFFAERPEGSVSTLKIQRTQQEDSAVYLCASRDYAGSYEQYFGPGTRLTVT.

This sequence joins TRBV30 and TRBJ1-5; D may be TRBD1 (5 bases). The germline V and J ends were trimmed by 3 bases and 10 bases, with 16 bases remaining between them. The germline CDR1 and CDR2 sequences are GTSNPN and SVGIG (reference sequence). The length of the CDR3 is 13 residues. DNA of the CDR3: TGTGCCTGGAGCGTTACAGGTTTCGATCCCCAGCATTTT. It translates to CAWSVTGFDPQHF.

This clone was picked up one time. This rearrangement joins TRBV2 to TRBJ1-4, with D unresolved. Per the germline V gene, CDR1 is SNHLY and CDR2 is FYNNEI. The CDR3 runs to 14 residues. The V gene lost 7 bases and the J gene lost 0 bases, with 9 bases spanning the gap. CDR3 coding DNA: TGTGCCAGCAAGACAACTGCAACTAATGAAAAACTGTTTTTT. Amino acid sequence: CASKTTATNEKLFF. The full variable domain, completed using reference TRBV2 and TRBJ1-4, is EPEVTQTPSHQVTQMGQEVILRCVPISNHLYFYWYRQILGQKVEFLVSFYNNEISEKSEIFDDQFSVERPDGSNFTLKIRSTKLEDSAMYFCASKTTATNEKLFFGSGTQLSVL.

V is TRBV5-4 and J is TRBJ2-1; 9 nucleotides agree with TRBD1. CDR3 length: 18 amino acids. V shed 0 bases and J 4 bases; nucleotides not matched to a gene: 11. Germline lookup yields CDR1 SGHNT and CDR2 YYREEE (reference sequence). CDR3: CASSLAEGQGYRYNEQFF. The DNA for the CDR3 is TGTGCCAGCAGCTTGGCCGAGGGACAGGGCTATAGGTACAATGAGCAGTTCTTC.